A single sample is the source of the 24 T cell receptor beta chains below, sequenced in a study of CD8 T cells in ankylosing spondylitis. TCRdb analysed the 5' RACE reads with MiXCR anew, one entry per CDR3 protein. The table has around 130,000 distinct CDR3 sequences, about a tenth seen once; the top ten hold approximately 3.6%. Sequenced input: blood, either unsorted or a sorted T cell fraction (not recorded which). All receptors come from a male donor with ankylosing spondylitis or in good health (not recorded which).

This clonotype has just a few counts. J is TRBJ2-1 and V is TRBV9, with 9 bases aligning to TRBD2. Germline lookup yields CDR1 SGDLS and CDR2 YYNGEE. Trimming took 2 bases from V and 5 from J; bases not matched to a gene: 8. This CDR3 spans 16 amino acids. CDR3 protein: CASSVSGSRLNNEQFF. The CDR3, as DNA: TGTGCCAGCAGCGTTAGCGGGAGCCGGTTAAACAATGAGCAGTTCTTC. The full variable domain, its missing parts supplied by reference TRBV9 and TRBJ2-1, is DSGVTQTPKHLITATGQRVTLRCSPRSGDLSVYWYQQSLDQGLQFLIQYYNGEERAKGNILERFSAQQFPDLHSELNLSSLELGDSALYFCASSVSGSRLNNEQFFGPGTRLTVL.

This clonotype was recorded many times. This rearrangement joins TRBV5-1 to TRBJ2-3; D is unclear. The germline V gene encodes CDR1 SGHRS and CDR2 YFSETQ. The CDR3 loop spans 14 amino acids. V was clipped by 4 bases and J by 0 bases, with 9 bases between them. This chain's CDR3 is CASSRTTSTDTQYF. The CDR3 DNA reads TGCGCCAGCAGCCGTACGACCAGCACAGATACGCAGTATTTT.

The V gene is TRBV27, the J gene TRBJ2-1; a possible D gene is TRBD1 (5 bases). This CDR3 has 14 amino acids. Germline lookup yields CDR1 MNHEY and CDR2 SMNVEV (reference sequence). Trimming took 3 bases from V and 9 from J, leaving 15 bases between them. This CDR3 is CASSFRQGFIEQFF. The CDR3, as DNA: TGTGCCAGCAGTTTTCGGCAGGGCTTTATTGAGCAGTTCTTC.

The CDR3, as DNA: TGTGCCAGCAGCTTAGGAATAGGGCCAGATACGCAGTATTTT. It is translated as CASSLGIGPDTQYF. V and J are TRBV7-2 and TRBJ2-3; D is unclear. The ends were cut back, 1 base at V and 4 bases at J, with 9 bases in the middle. The CDR3 runs to 14 residues. Germline V lookup: CDR1 SGHTA, CDR2 FQGNSA.

Many counts were recorded for this clonotype. The rearrangement links TRBV29-1 to TRBJ2-3; possibly TRBD1 or TRBD2 for D (5 bases each). Trimming removed 0 bases at V and 6 bases at J, with 31 bases between. Germline loops: CDR1 SQVTM, CDR2 ANQGSEA. The CDR3 covers 20 residues. This CDR3 reads CSVEESGTSGNELEPDTQYF. Here the CDR3 DNA reads TGCAGCGTTGAAGAGTCTGGGACGAGTGGGAATGAACTTGAGCCCGATACGCAGTATTTT.

The table lists this clonotype with many counts. The chain combines TRBV6-2 or TRBV6-3 with TRBJ2-2; 9 bases map to TRBD2. The CDR3 runs to 15 residues. V dropped 6 bases and J dropped 7; count of bases not matched to a gene: 9. The germline gives CDR1 MNHEY, CDR2 SVGEGT. In DNA, the CDR3 is TGTGCCAGCAGAACCAGCGGGAGGCATCGCGGGGAGCTGTTTTTT. Encoded protein: CASRTSGRHRGELFF.

This clonotype was observed many times. This chain uses TRBV7-8 with TRBJ2-1; D is unclear. The CDR3 is 16 amino acids. Germline CDR1 is SGHVS and CDR2 is FQNEAQ. The V gene lost 2 bases and the J gene lost 6 bases, with 17 bases spanning the gap. The CDR3 spells CASSLFSAQSANEQFF. The CDR3 DNA follows: TGTGCCAGCAGCTTATTCTCCGCTCAGTCGGCCAATGAGCAGTTCTTC.

In its sample, this clonotype was seen many times. V is TRBV4-3 and J is TRBJ2-7, with D hard to call. The CDR3 runs to 15 residues. V lost 0 bases to trimming and J lost 1 base, with 10 bases between them. Germline-derived CDR1 and CDR2 are LGHNA and YSLEER. CDR3 DNA: TGCGCCAGCAGCCAAGACCGTGGTGGTTCCTACGAGCAGTACTTC. It translates to CASSQDRGGSYEQYF.

The chain has TRBV7-2 and TRBJ2-7, with a tentative D call TRBD1 (6 bases). Germline values: CDR1 SGHTA, CDR2 FQGNSA. V lost 1 base and J 6 bases, leaving 13 bases between the germline ends. This CDR3 contains 14 residues. CDR3 residues: CASSLGGPGLEQYF. CDR3 nucleotide sequence: TGTGCCAGCAGCTTAGGGGGGCCGGGCCTCGAGCAGTACTTC.

This clonotype came up many times. The genes are TRBV9 and TRBJ2-7, with TRBD2 identical over 7 bases. Germline lookup yields CDR1 SGDLS and CDR2 YYNGEE. This CDR3 is built from 15 residues. The trim removed 3 bases at V and 0 bases at J, leaving 6 bases unmatched. The DNA for the CDR3 is TGTGCCAGCAGCGCCGACGGCGGGAGCTCCTACGAGCAGTACTTC. Encoded protein: CASSADGGSSYEQYF.

This clonotype showed up many times. This chain links TRBV10-3 with TRBJ2-1; 9 bases align to TRBD2. Germline values: CDR1 ENHRY, CDR2 SYGVKD. The V segment lost 0 bases and the J segment 7 bases; nucleotides outside the gene matches: 4. The CDR3 sequence is 15 residues long. CDR3 in DNA: TGTGCCATCAGTGAGTCCTGGACTAGCGATAATGAGCAGTTCTTC. Translating it yields CAISESWTSDNEQFF.

The table lists this clonotype with many counts. The rearrangement links TRBV20-1 to TRBJ1-5; no clear D gene. The germline CDR1 and CDR2 sequences are DFQATT and SNEGSKA (reference sequence). The CDR3 spans 13 residues. Trimming took 1 base from V and 3 from J, leaving 7 bases between them. CDR3 in amino acids: CSARGWVNQPQHF. CDR3 DNA sequence: TGCAGTGCTAGAGGGTGGGTCAATCAGCCCCAGCATTTT.

This clonotype was counted between two and nine times. In DNA, the CDR3 is TGTGCCAGCAGTTATGTCCTGGGACAGGGGGTAAATGAGCAGTTCTTC. It encodes CASSYVLGQGVNEQFF. This chain connects TRBV28 to TRBJ2-1; 11 bases agree with TRBD1. Germline V gives CDR1 MDHEN, CDR2 SYDVKM. Losses at the gene ends were 4 bases for V and 7 bases for J; bases not matched to a gene: 9. CDR3 length: 16 amino acids.

This clonotype was recorded many times. The chain recombines TRBV29-1 with TRBJ1-1; D may be TRBD1 (5 bases). The V gene lost 6 bases and the J gene lost 3 bases, with 17 bases spanning the gap. The CDR3 is 14 residues long. Per the germline V gene, CDR1 is SQVTM and CDR2 is ANQGSEA. The CDR3 here is CSVAGTLSDTEAFF. CDR3 sequence (DNA): TGCAGCGTCGCAGGGACCCTAAGCGACACTGAAGCTTTCTTT.

This clonotype was seen only a few times. V gene TRBV12-3 or TRBV12-4 combines with J gene TRBJ2-5, with 10 nucleotides matching TRBD2. V lost 1 base to trimming and J lost 4 bases; unmatched junction nucleotides: 6. CDR3 length: 16 residues. For the CDR3, the DNA is TGTGCCAGCAGTTTAGGGTTTGAGCGGGGGGGAGAGACCCAGTACTTC. It is translated as CASSLGFERGGETQYF.

The table lists this clonotype with a few counts. The J gene is TRBJ1-2, the V gene TRBV7-9; D gene uncertain. The CDR3 runs 11 residues. CDR1 is SEHNR, CDR2 FQNEAQ, per germline (reference sequence). Trimming left V 7 bases short and J 4 bases short, with 7 bases between. CDR3 DNA sequence: TGTGCCAGCAACTCTCTCTATGGCTACACCTTC. Translation gives CASNSLYGYTF.

This clonotype has ten or more counts. This chain joins TRBV3-1 and TRBJ2-5, with no clear D. V was clipped by 1 base and J by 6 bases, with 3 bases between them. CDR3 size: 11 residues. The germline CDR1 and CDR2 sequences are LGHDT and YNNKEL (reference sequence). As DNA, the CDR3 is TGTGCCAGCAGCCAAGCGAAGACCCAGTACTTC. Residues: CASSQAKTQYF.

This clonotype was observed a few times. The genes are TRBV24-1 and TRBJ2-1; 7 bases match TRBD1. V dropped 4 bases and J dropped 1; count of bases not matched to a gene: 12. Germline V gene sequence: CDR1 KGHDR, CDR2 SFDVKD. The CDR3 runs to 18 residues. The CDR3 DNA follows: TGTGCCACCAGTGACGTAGGGGGCGCAGAATTGTCCTACAATGAGCAGTTCTTC. Protein: CATSDVGGAELSYNEQFF.

This clonotype was observed many times. V and J are TRBV24-1 and TRBJ2-5, with unresolved D. Trimming removed 3 bases from V and 5 bases from J, with 9 bases in between. Germline values: CDR1 KGHDR, CDR2 SFDVKD. The CDR3 consists of 13 residues. The CDR3 here is CATSDPEAETQYF. As DNA, the CDR3 is TGTGCCACCAGTGATCCCGAGGCGGAGACCCAGTACTTC.

V is TRBV4-3 and J is TRBJ2-1, with TRBD2 matching over 7 bases. Germline V gene sequence: CDR1 LGHNA, CDR2 YSLEER. The CDR3 has 18 amino acids. Trimming cost V 4 bases and J 5 bases; bases outside gene matches: 17. The CDR3 is CASSLRRYGSSGNNEQFF. The CDR3 bases are TGCGCCAGCAGCCTTAGAAGGTATGGCTCTAGCGGAAACAATGAGCAGTTCTTC.

There are a few counts of this clonotype. This chain joins TRBV20-1 and TRBJ1-6, with D possibly TRBD1 on 5 matching bases. Per the germline V gene, CDR1 is DFQATT and CDR2 is SNEGSKA (reference sequence). V was clipped by 0 bases and J by 5 bases, with 14 bases between them. The CDR3 totals 16 residues. As DNA, the CDR3 is TGCAGTGCTAGAGAGACACCGGGGCTAGATAATTCACCCCTCCACTTT. Translating gives CSARETPGLDNSPLHF.

This clonotype was counted at least ten times. The V gene is TRBV12-3 or TRBV12-4, the J gene TRBJ2-1; D is ambiguous. V was pared by 6 bases and J by 5 bases, with 8 bases between. The CDR3 contains 12 residues. CDR3 bases: TGTGCCAGCAGGGACGCACACAATGAGCAGTTCTTC. Translation gives CASRDAHNEQFF.

The rearrangement links TRBV29-1 to TRBJ1-5, with 10 bases aligning to TRBD1. CDR1 and CDR2 (germline): SQVTM, ANQGSEA. This CDR3 contains 14 residues. Losses at the gene ends were 7 bases for V and 2 bases for J; bases not matched to a gene: 5. CDR3 residues: CSAVTGGGNQPQHF. The CDR3 region has the DNA TGCAGCGCTGTGACAGGGGGCGGCAATCAGCCCCAGCATTTT. Variable domain in full (rest from reference TRBV29-1 and TRBJ1-5): SAVISQKPSRDICQRGTSLTIQCQVDSQVTMMFWYRQQPGQSLTLIATANQGSEATYESGFVIDKFPISRPNLTFSTLTVSNMSPEDSSIYLCSAVTGGGNQPQHFGDGTRLSIL.

This clonotype was counted at least ten times. The CDR3 here is CASSPGTSSNEQFF. The CDR3 DNA sequence: TGTGCCAGCAGCCCCGGGACTAGCTCCAATGAGCAGTTCTTC. The genes are TRBV7-9 and TRBJ2-1; 9 positions match TRBD2. In germline, CDR1 is SEHNR, CDR2 FQNEAQ (reference sequence). The V segment lost 5 bases and the J segment 6 bases; nucleotides outside the gene matches: 5. The CDR3 covers 14 residues. The full variable domain, in which reference TRBV7-9 and TRBJ2-1 provide the parts outside the CDR3, is DTGVSQNPRHKITKRGQNVTFRCDPISEHNRLYWYRQTLGQGPEFLTYFQNEAQLEKSRLLSDRFSAERPKGSFSTLEIQRTEQGDSAMYLCASSPGTSSNEQFFGPGTRLTVL.